The 15 T cell receptor beta chains presented below share a single source sample, sequenced in a study of cytomegalovirus exposure and HLA in healthy donors. Vbeta (60) and Jbeta (13) primers were used in the PCR. The table came from immunoSEQ multiplex PCR; TCRdb's copy has only in-frame clones and leaves some out. The table shows some 140,000 clones, with 73% occurring only once. Sequenced material: PBMCs. These receptors were taken from a woman aged 35 to 49 in good health and CMV-seronegative.

The chain joins TRBV4-3 to TRBJ2-3; 12 bases line up with TRBD2. The CDR3 runs to 18 residues. With V trimmed by 3 bases and J by 0 bases, 7 bases remained unmatched. Germline V CDR1 and CDR2: LGHNA, YSLEER. In DNA, the CDR3 is TGCGCCAGCAGCCAGACCTTTGGGACTAGCGGGAGCACAGATACGCAGTATTTT. Its protein product is CASSQTFGTSGSTDTQYF.

The chain recombines TRBV6-5 with TRBJ1-2, with D tentatively TRBD1 (6 bases). The germline V and J ends were trimmed by 3 bases and 5 bases, with 10 bases remaining between them. Germline V gene lookup returns CDR1 MNHEY and CDR2 SVGAGI. The CDR3 has 13 residues. CDR3 residues: CASSYQGRYGYTF. The CDR3 DNA reads as TGTGCCAGCAGTTATCAGGGGCGTTATGGCTACACCTTC.

This chain connects TRBV15 to TRBJ2-1; D is ambiguous. Germline lookup yields CDR1 LNHNV and CDR2 YYDKDF (reference sequence). Trimming took 1 base from V and 4 from J, leaving 14 bases between them. The CDR3 length is 16 residues. The CDR3 is CATSRGRAPTYNEQFF. In DNA, the CDR3 is TGTGCCACCAGCAGAGGACGAGCGCCAACATACAATGAGCAGTTCTTC.

The chain recombines TRBV10-3 with TRBJ1-4; 9 nucleotides agree with TRBD1. With V trimmed by 6 bases and J by 2 bases, 10 bases remained unmatched. The CDR3 consists of 17 residues. Per germline, CDR1 ENHRY and CDR2 SYGVKD. CDR3 coding DNA: TGTGCCATCAGGAGCGATACAGGGGGCGCGACTAATGAAAAACTGTTTTTT. This encodes CAIRSDTGGATNEKLFF.

CDR3 coding DNA: TGTGCCAGCTCGACCGACAGGGGTCCGGCTGAAGCTTTCTTT. Its protein is CASSTDRGPAEAFF. The J gene is TRBJ1-1, the V gene TRBV18; 8 bases agree with TRBD1. V lost 6 bases to trimming and J lost 6 bases; unmatched junction nucleotides: 9. The CDR3 is 14 amino acids. Germline loops: CDR1 KGHSH, CDR2 LQKENI.

The rearrangement links TRBV9 to TRBJ1-5, with TRBD1 matching 7 bases. The CDR3 spans 14 residues. J lost 3 bases, V lost 4 bases, and 4 bases had no gene match. From germline, CDR1 is SGDLS and CDR2 YYNGEE. The CDR3 region is CASSPQGDNQPQHF. The DNA for the CDR3 is TGTGCCAGCAGCCCCCAGGGGGACAATCAGCCCCAGCATTTT.

This chain connects TRBV29-1 to TRBJ1-1; D unclear. The CDR3 runs to 11 residues. V lost 7 bases and J 2 bases, leaving 8 bases between the germline ends. Germline CDR1 SQVTM, CDR2 ANQGSEA. This CDR3 is CSASVNTEAFF. CDR3 sequence (DNA): TGCAGCGCATCGGTAAACACTGAAGCTTTCTTT.

This chain connects TRBV7-9 to TRBJ1-1; 9 bases match TRBD1. This CDR3 is built from 14 residues. J was trimmed by 4 bases and V by 0 bases; bases with no gene match: 0. From germline, CDR1 is SEHNR and CDR2 FQNEAQ (reference sequence). CDR3 DNA: TGTGCCAGCAGCTTAGCGACAGGGGGCACTGAAGCTTTCTTT. This sequence encodes CASSLATGGTEAFF. The full variable domain, its missing parts supplied by reference TRBV7-9 and TRBJ1-1, is DTGVSQNPRHKITKRGQNVTFRCDPISEHNRLYWYRQTLGQGPEFLTYFQNEAQLEKSRLLSDRFSAERPKGSFSTLEIQRTEQGDSAMYLCASSLATGGTEAFFGQGTRLTVV.

This chain joins TRBV7-9 and TRBJ1-1; D not certain. V lost 2 bases to trimming and J lost 4 bases, with 11 bases between them. The germline V gene has CDR1 SEHNR and CDR2 FQNEAQ (reference sequence). The CDR3 totals 14 residues. The CDR3: CASSLIAAATEAFF. In nucleotides, the CDR3 is TGTGCCAGCAGCTTAATAGCGGCAGCCACTGAAGCTTTCTTT.

This clone occurred a few times. The chain carries TRBV6-6 and TRBJ1-2, with a possible D match to TRBD1 (6 bases). The ends were cut back, 6 bases at V and 4 bases at J, with 12 bases in the middle. This CDR3 region has 13 residues. Germline assignment: CDR1 MNHNY and CDR2 SVGAGI (reference sequence). The CDR3 coding sequence is TGTGCCAGCAGGAGACAGGCCCCCTATGGCTACACCTTC. Protein product: CASRRQAPYGYTF.

This chain joins TRBV4-1 and TRBJ2-7; 7 bases align to TRBD1. Germline V gene sequence: CDR1 MGHRA, CDR2 YSYEKL. V trimming: 4 bases; J trimming: 1 base; junction bases outside the gene matches: 7. This CDR3 comprises 15 residues. Here the CDR3 reads CASSPQTGPSYEQYF. CDR3 DNA: TGCGCCAGCAGCCCTCAGACAGGGCCATCCTACGAGCAGTACTTC.

The chain recombines TRBV7-2 with TRBJ2-5; D is possibly TRBD2 (6 bases). This CDR3 has 14 amino acids. V was pared by 4 bases and J by 5 bases, with 14 bases between. The germline CDR1 and CDR2 sequences are SGHTA and FQGNSA. CDR3 amino acids: CASSSLGGGETQYF. The CDR3 DNA sequence: TGTGCCAGCAGCTCCCTGGGGGGTGGGGAGACCCAGTACTTC.

V is TRBV13 and J is TRBJ2-7, with a tentative D call TRBD1 (6 bases). V gave up 5 bases and J gave up 6 bases, with 14 bases separating them. This CDR3 contains 13 residues. The germline gives CDR1 PRHDT, CDR2 FYEKMQ (reference sequence). CDR3 amino acids: CASSVRDTFEQYF. In DNA form, the CDR3 reads TGTGCCAGCAGCGTCCGGGACACTTTCGAGCAGTACTTC.

The chain couples TRBV4-3 to TRBJ2-1; tentative D call: TRBD2 (6 bases). Per the germline V gene, CDR1 is LGHNA and CDR2 is YSLEER. CDR3 length: 15 amino acids. V dropped 4 bases and J dropped 0 bases, with 10 bases sitting between them. The CDR3 nucleotides are TGCGCCAGCAGCCCCAGCGGGTCCTCCTACAATGAGCAGTTCTTC. Encoded protein: CASSPSGSSYNEQFF.

The chain joins TRBV7-8 to TRBJ2-5, with 13 bases that match TRBD2. With 2 bases clipped from V and 3 bases from J, the junction kept 3 bases outside the gene matches. Germline CDR1 reads SGHVS; CDR2 reads FQNEAQ. This CDR3 spans 16 amino acids. Written as DNA, the CDR3 is TGTGCCAGCAGCTTACAAGGACTAGCGGGGGAAGAGACCCAGTACTTC. It codes for CASSLQGLAGEETQYF. Supplemented by reference TRBV7-8 and TRBJ2-5, the full variable domain reads GAGVSQSPRYKVAKRGQDVALRCDPISGHVSLFWYQQALGQGPEFLTYFQNEAQLDKSGLPSDRFFAERPEGSVSTLKIQRTQQEDSAVYLCASSLQGLAGEETQYFGPGTRLLVL.